This T cell receptor (beta chain) emerged from a study of human T cells and chemical hapten exposure. The wider study: In the roughly 24-week study, patients were dosed weekly with diphenylcyclopropenone on the scalp throughout.

CDR3 length: 13 residues. Trimming cost V 2 bases and J 5 bases, with 10 bases left between them. Germline V gene data show CDR1 as SGHDT and CDR2 as YYEEEE. Time point here: pre-sensitization, week 0. Specified treatment: therapeutic diphenylcyclopropenone sensitization with weekly scalp DPC. The drawing of blood occurred before each patch test was applied. Each CDR3 protein gets one entry after TCRdb re-called the RACE reads with MiXCR. The table records approximately 100,000 distinct CDR3 sequences, around 9.5% of them present only once. This clonotype was detected many times. Its antigen remains unidentified. Findings and limits, study-wide: It was expanded TCRs that formed significantly more large CDR3 similarity clusters than controls did.

Sequencing used whole blood, obtained in connection with sensitization to the hapten diphenylcyclopropenone (DPC). The chain is built from TRBV5-6 and TRBJ1-1; D is ambiguous. The sequence was obtained from a woman between 40 and 50 years old with alopecia areata. Some clones in this sample may be carry-over from other donors' samples. This chain's CDR3 is CASSFFAGTEAFF. DNA for the CDR3: TGTGCCAGCAGCTTTTTCGCTGGGACTGAAGCTTTCTTT.